This T cell receptor beta chain derives from a study of blood T cell repertoires in COVID-19. Germline V gene sequence: CDR1 LGHDT, CDR2 YNNKEL (reference sequence). The V and J ends lost 1 base and 10 bases respectively, with 11 bases between them. The CDR3 covers 13 residues. Here immunoSEQ multiplex PCR was the method, and the copy in TCRdb shows in-frame clones only, minus some. Here the sample spans 400,000 or so clones, approximately 90% being singletons. Which cohort a participant joined came from the clinical history participants gave. The rearrangement uses TRBV3-1 (or the pseudogene TRBV3-2) and TRBJ1-5, with unresolved D. Material for sequencing was PBMCs or T cells enriched from blood (not recorded which). The TCR originated in a man aged 25 to 40 who had recovered from COVID-19. The CDR3 sequence is CASSQGIPSPQHF. CDR3 DNA: TGTGCCAGCAGCCAAGGGATCCCTAGCCCCCAGCATTTT.